This T cell receptor beta chain was captured by sequencing in a study of T-cell reconstitution after alpha-beta-depleted transplantation in children. The V gene lost 5 bases and the J gene lost 3 bases, with 22 bases spanning the gap. The CDR3 spans 16 residues. Germline V CDR1 and CDR2: DFQATT, SNEGSKA (reference sequence). This clonotype was seen many times. The TCRbeta library was prepared with unique molecular identifiers. Using its own MiXCR run on the PCR reads, TCRdb lists one record per CDR3 protein. The profile shows approximately 91,000 distinct CDR3 sequences, roughly 8.3% of them singletons.

This sequence originates from a human donor who donated a stem cell graft to a child with congenital amegakaryocytic thrombocytopenia. The J gene is TRBJ1-1, the V gene TRBV20-1; tentatively, D is TRBD1 (5 bases). The sequencing used PBMCs from the stem cell graft donor, collected from the stem cell graft. The CDR3 loop is CSAPRASGGRDTEAFF. The CDR3 nucleotides read TGCAGTGCTCCTCGGGCATCGGGGGGTAGAGACACTGAAGCTTTCTTT.